This TCR beta chain was recorded in a study of cytomegalovirus exposure and HLA in healthy donors. V lost 7 bases, J lost 1 base, and 7 bases stayed unmatched. Germline values: CDR1 SNHLY, CDR2 FYNNEI. The CDR3 contains 16 residues. As for this clone: Its antigen is as yet unknown.

Researchers ran the PCR with 60 Vbeta and 13 Jbeta primers. TCRdb's copy holds only in-frame clones and misses some; the assay was immunoSEQ multiplex PCR. The sample includes 64,000 or so clones, roughly 64% of them seen just once. Study-wide findings and caveats: Rarity held for most TCR sequences, but there were some public TCRs that occurred in many donors. Prediction of most subjects' HLA-A and HLA-B alleles by TCR beta sequences was reportedly accurate. An Asian-associated ancestry cluster reportedly showed fewer N-insertions than the roughly 700-donor mean in a later analysis. In presence/absence analyses, roughly uniform sequencing depth across donors was assumed.

The clonotype originates from a man aged 40-50 years in good health and CMV-seropositive. Sequencing was performed on PBMCs. The chain links TRBV2 to TRBJ1-2; 12 bases align to TRBD1. The CDR3 region has the DNA TGTGCCAGCATGAAGGGACAGGGGGCGGTTAACTATGGCTACACCTTC. It translates to CASMKGQGAVNYGYTF.